This T cell receptor (beta chain) appears in the sequencing data of a study of T cells in Graves' hyperthyroidism and ophthalmopathy. This clonotype has a count of ten or more. Reasons for excluding patients were uncontrolled infection, other autoimmune disease, pregnancy or lactation. Amplified TCR beta CDR3 regions came from RNA transcripts. Initially, a first-round RT-PCR of the TCR CDR3 employed the HTBI primer set. In TCRdb, the multiplex PCR reads were re-called with MiXCR into one record per CDR3 protein. The sample holds 350,000 to 400,000 distinct CDR3 sequences, approximately 19% seen once. The sequence came from a woman between 18 and 29 years old with Graves' hyperthyroidism. The sequenced sample was blood.

The CDR3 here is CASSLAVEGVYGYTF. The CDR3 coding sequence is TGCGCCAGCAGCTTGGCAGTGGAGGGCGTCTATGGCTACACCTTC. The chain has TRBV5-1 and TRBJ1-2, with no clear D. The CDR3 loop spans 15 amino acids. Trimming shortened V by 0 bases and J by 4 bases, and 13 bases separated the two germline ends. Germline CDR1 and CDR2: SGHRS and YFSETQ.